The 22 T cell receptor beta chains below were found in one sample sequenced in a study of shared clonotypes between healthy human individuals (dated by TCRdb to 2019 to 2021). The library was obtained by the immunoSEQ multiplex PCR assay. The table was pulled from immuneACCESS by TCRdb, which kept in-frame rearrangements only. Such tables lose some clones; where checked, under half of the loss comes from unresolved V genes, and the rest has no known cause. The sample yields fewer than 3 million clones; under 95% were counted once. 0.37% of the sample is held by the ten biggest clonotypes. Material for sequencing was naive CD4+ T cells from PBMCs. This sample's cell subset or site label indicates: CD45RA+ positively selected. These receptors all stem from a man younger than 35 in good health. Some clones in this sample may be carry-over from other donors' samples.

V and J are TRBV4-2 and TRBJ2-7, with 13 nucleotides matching TRBD2. V lost 3 bases and J lost 5; bases outside the gene matches: 10. Germline loops: CDR1 LGHNA, CDR2 YNFKEQ. The CDR3 is made up of 17 amino acids. CDR3: CASSQLGPTSGRDEQYF. The CDR3 region has the DNA TGTGCCAGCAGCCAGCTGGGACCCACTAGCGGGAGGGACGAGCAGTACTTC.

This clone has only one observation. The gene calls are TRBV6-1 and TRBJ1-5; no clear D gene. The CDR3 totals 14 residues. Germline CDR1 MNHNS, CDR2 SASEGT. Trimming shortened V by 4 bases and J by 1 base, and 8 bases separated the two germline ends. The CDR3 region has the DNA TGTGCCAGCAGTGGCGTGGGGAGCAATCAGCCCCAGCATTTT. As protein: CASSGVGSNQPQHF.

The V call is TRBV11-1, the J call TRBJ2-5; D gene unclear. V shed 0 bases and J shed 0 bases, with 5 bases lying between them. Germline CDR1 SGHAT, CDR2 FQDESV (reference sequence). CDR3 length equals 14 residues. The CDR3: CASSLAGYQETQYF. The CDR3, as DNA: TGTGCCAGCAGCTTAGCAGGGTACCAAGAGACCCAGTACTTC.

V usage is TRBV5-4 and J usage is TRBJ1-4, with 7 bases that match TRBD1. Germline V gene data show CDR1 as SGHNT and CDR2 as YYREEE (reference sequence). Germline trimming cut 5 bases from V and 5 bases from J; bases unmatched to any gene: 9. The CDR3 contains 15 residues. The CDR3: CASSYPGQTNEKLFF. CDR3 in DNA: TGTGCCAGCAGTTATCCGGGACAGACAAATGAAAAACTGTTTTTT.

The chain recombines TRBV7-2 with TRBJ2-7; D possibly corresponds to TRBD2 (5 bases). Germline V gene sequence: CDR1 SGHTA, CDR2 FQGNSA. The V and J ends lost 8 bases and 2 bases respectively, with 19 bases between them. The CDR3 is made up of 15 amino acids. The CDR3 DNA reads TGTGCCAGCCTTCTTCCAGGAGGCCCAACCTACGAGCAGTACTTC. This codes for CASLLPGGPTYEQYF.

The chain carries TRBV7-2 and TRBJ2-7, with D possibly being TRBD1 (5 bases). The ends were cut back, 6 bases at V and 6 bases at J, with 12 bases in the middle. Per germline, CDR1 SGHTA and CDR2 FQGNSA. The CDR3 has 12 residues. In nucleotides, the CDR3 is TGTGCCAGCAGTCAGGGATTGGGCGAGCAGTACTTC. Translated: CASSQGLGEQYF. Together with reference TRBV7-2 and TRBJ2-7, the CDR3 gives the full variable domain: GAGVSQSPSNKVTEKGKDVELRCDPISGHTALYWYRQSLGQGLEFLIYFQGNSAPDKSGLPSDRFSAERTGGSVSTLTIQRTQQEDSAVYLCASSQGLGEQYFGPGTRLTVT.

The chain is built from TRBV11-2 and TRBJ1-1; TRBD1 is a possible D gene (5 bases). V was clipped by 5 bases and J by 0 bases, with 16 bases between them. In germline, CDR1 is SGHAT, CDR2 FQNNGV. CDR3 size: 16 residues. The CDR3, as DNA: TGTGCCAGCAGCATATTTGGGGGGGAAATGAACACTGAAGCTTTCTTT. It encodes CASSIFGGEMNTEAFF.

Comments on this clone: Additional DNA sequences in this sample encode the identical CDR3. The chain carries TRBV5-1 and TRBJ2-2; 7 nucleotides match TRBD1. The V segment lost 1 base and the J segment 7 bases; nucleotides outside the gene matches: 1. This CDR3 is built from 13 residues. Germline CDR1 reads SGHRS; CDR2 reads YFSETQ. This CDR3 reads CASSLTGVGELFF. The CDR3 DNA follows: TGCGCCAGCAGCTTGACAGGGGTCGGGGAGCTGTTTTTT.

This clone was counted a single time. V is TRBV28 and J is TRBJ2-2; the match to TRBD2 covers 11 bases. Germline V gene data show CDR1 as MDHEN and CDR2 as SYDVKM. The ends lost 7 bases at V and 7 bases at J; junction bases unmatched: 14. This CDR3 has 17 amino acids. In DNA form, the CDR3 reads TGTGCCAGCAAACACGGACCTAGCGGGAGGTGGGACGGGGAGCTGTTTTTT. Amino acid sequence: CASKHGPSGRWDGELFF. Together with reference TRBV28 and TRBJ2-2, the CDR3 gives the full variable domain: DVKVTQSSRYLVKRTGEKVFLECVQDMDHENMFWYRQDPGLGLRLIYFSYDVKMKEKGDIPEGYSVSREKKERFSLILESASTNQTSMYLCASKHGPSGRWDGELFFGEGSRLTVL.

The V and J genes are TRBV7-2 and TRBJ2-5; D call uncertain. The CDR3 runs to 14 residues. Trimming shortened V by 7 bases and J by 1 base, and 13 bases separated the two germline ends. CDR1 and CDR2 from the germline V gene are SGHTA and FQGNSA. The CDR3 DNA reads as TGTGCCAGCAACCTCGGAGCTGCCCAAGAGACCCAGTACTTC. Translated: CASNLGAAQETQYF.

The chain uses TRBV9 and TRBJ2-1, with TRBD2 matching 7 bases. This CDR3 has 13 amino acids. Germline V lookup: CDR1 SGDLS, CDR2 YYNGEE. V gave up 3 bases and J gave up 7 bases; unmatched junction bases: 4. CDR3 sequence reads: CASSAQLANEQFF. CDR3 bases: TGTGCCAGCAGCGCGCAACTAGCGAATGAGCAGTTCTTC. The full variable domain, with the rest looked up from reference TRBV9 and TRBJ2-1, is DSGVTQTPKHLITATGQRVTLRCSPRSGDLSVYWYQQSLDQGLQFLIQYYNGEERAKGNILERFSAQQFPDLHSELNLSSLELGDSALYFCASSAQLANEQFFGPGTRLTVL.

V gene TRBV11-3 combines with J gene TRBJ2-2; perhaps TRBD1 as D (6 bases). Trimming took off 1 base at V and 6 bases at J, with 9 bases between the two ends. CDR1 SGHNT and CDR2 YENEEA come from the germline V gene. The CDR3 runs to 14 residues. The CDR3 reads CASSLGSGAGELFF. CDR3 sequence (DNA): TGTGCCAGCAGCTTAGGTTCAGGGGCCGGGGAGCTGTTTTTT.

A note on this clone: The sample carries other DNA sequences with the same CDR3. This CDR3 is CASSRPEGDTQYF. The CDR3 bases are TGCGCCAGCAGCCGTCCGGAGGGAGATACGCAGTATTTT. The rearrangement uses TRBV5-1 and TRBJ2-3, with a tentative D call TRBD2 (6 bases). Trimming pared 4 bases from V and 5 bases from J, leaving 11 bases between. CDR1 and CDR2 from the germline V gene are SGHRS and YFSETQ. The CDR3 runs 13 residues.

This chain uses TRBV29-1 with TRBJ1-1; D is undetermined. Germline V gene data show CDR1 as SQVTM and CDR2 as ANQGSEA. V shed 3 bases and J shed 12 bases, with 17 bases lying between them. The CDR3 contains 12 residues. The CDR3 protein is CSVDPGSGVSFF. CDR3 in DNA: TGCAGCGTTGACCCCGGGTCCGGAGTTTCTTTCTTT.

The J gene is TRBJ2-3, the V gene TRBV4-3; 8 nucleotides line up with TRBD2. Per germline, CDR1 LGHNA and CDR2 YSLEER. V was clipped by 4 bases and J by 2 bases; unmatched bases: 5. This CDR3 has 15 residues. The CDR3 DNA is TGCGCCAGCAGCCCGAAACTAGCGGCCACAGATACGCAGTATTTT. Its translation is CASSPKLAATDTQYF.

The V and J genes are TRBV28 and TRBJ2-7; possible D gene TRBD1, 6 bases. Germline CDR1 MDHEN, CDR2 SYDVKM. The CDR3 is 16 residues long. The V end was cut by 7 bases, the J end by 4 bases, with 23 bases between. CDR3 DNA sequence: TGTGCCAGCACCTCCGCCCCCGGGACACAGAATTACGAGCAGTACTTC. Encoded protein: CASTSAPGTQNYEQYF. Variable domain in full (rest from reference TRBV28 and TRBJ2-7): DVKVTQSSRYLVKRTGEKVFLECVQDMDHENMFWYRQDPGLGLRLIYFSYDVKMKEKGDIPEGYSVSREKKERFSLILESASTNQTSMYLCASTSAPGTQNYEQYFGPGTRLTVT.

With respect to this clone: Additional DNA sequences in this sample encode the identical CDR3. The chain uses TRBV5-1 and TRBJ1-1, with a tentative D call TRBD1 (6 bases). Germline V gene lookup returns CDR1 SGHRS and CDR2 YFSETQ. The CDR3 runs 15 residues. V was clipped by 0 bases and J by 5 bases, with 14 bases between them. The CDR3 DNA is TGCGCCAGCAGCTTGGATCCGGGGGGGCAGACTGAAGCTTTCTTT. Translated: CASSLDPGGQTEAFF. Full variable domain (rest looked up from reference TRBV5-1 and TRBJ1-1): KAGVTQTPRYLIKTRGQQVTLSCSPISGHRSVSWYQQTPGQGLQFLFEYFSETQRNKGNFPGRFSGRQFSNSRSEMNVSTLELGDSALYLCASSLDPGGQTEAFFGQGTRLTVV.

The chain uses TRBV2 and TRBJ2-7; D possibly corresponds to TRBD2 (5 bases). V was pared by 3 bases and J by 7 bases, with 13 bases between. The CDR3 is 13 amino acids. Germline CDR1 is SNHLY and CDR2 is FYNNEI. CDR3 nucleotide sequence: TGTGCCAGCAGTGATAACCTAGCTGGTGAGCAGTACTTC. Amino acid sequence: CASSDNLAGEQYF.

The chain carries TRBV9 and TRBJ2-5; 7 bases are shared with TRBD1. V trimming: 4 bases; J trimming: 4 bases; junction bases outside the gene matches: 4. The CDR3 is made up of 13 amino acids. Germline lookup yields CDR1 SGDLS and CDR2 YYNGEE. The CDR3 DNA is TGTGCCAGCAGCCCTCCAGGGGGAGAGACCCAGTACTTC. It encodes CASSPPGGETQYF.

The rearrangement links TRBV12-5 to TRBJ2-3; either TRBD1 or TRBD2 may supply D (6 bases each). CDR3 length: 13 residues. CDR1 and CDR2 from the germline V gene are LGHNT and FRNRAP. Trimming left V 2 bases short and J 8 bases short, with 11 bases between. The CDR3 coding sequence is TGTGCTAGTGGTTTGTGGGGGGCGGGTACGCAGTATTTT. Its protein is CASGLWGAGTQYF.

The CDR3 DNA reads as TGTGCCAGCAGTACTCCCGGGGCCTCAAACACCATATATTTT. Translation: CASSTPGASNTIYF. The J gene is TRBJ1-3, the V gene TRBV28; TRBD1 might be the D (5 bases). The V gene's germline CDR1 is MDHEN and CDR2 SYDVKM. V lost 5 bases and J 6 bases, leaving 14 bases between the germline ends. This CDR3 comprises 14 residues.

The chain combines TRBV28 with TRBJ2-7, with 7 bases identical to TRBD2. V was pared by 5 bases and J by 2 bases, with 6 bases of the junction left unmatched. From germline, CDR1 is MDHEN and CDR2 SYDVKM. The CDR3 totals 14 residues. CDR3 protein: CASSRDYPPYEQYF. DNA of the CDR3: TGTGCCAGCAGTCGGGACTACCCCCCCTACGAGCAGTACTTC.